Below, 18 T cell receptor beta chains from the same sample are listed, as sequenced in a study of CD8 T cells in Susac syndrome. An amount of RNA that ranged from 0.5 to 1 ug was reverse transcribed with random hexamers. TCRdb recomputed calls from the immunoSEQ multiplex PCR reads with MiXCR, one row per CDR3 protein. The table lists approximately 180,000 distinct CDR3 sequences, 85% to 95% of them singletons. Input material: CD4+ T cells from PBMCs. The source is a human donor with Susac syndrome.

About this clonotype itself: Its ends do not fully match the called genes, so a read error is possible. The chain uses TRBV18 and TRBJ2-7; D is ambiguous. Germline loops: CDR1 KGHSH, CDR2 LQKENI. This CDR3 spans 13 amino acids. CDR3 protein: CASSPPLTYEQYF. CDR3 coding DNA: TGTGCCAGCTCCCCACCCCTGACCTACGAGCAGTACTTC.

V gene TRBV24-1 combines with J gene TRBJ2-5, with D possibly being TRBD1 (6 bases). Trimming removed 4 bases from V and 2 bases from J, with 16 bases in between. The CDR3 has 16 residues. Germline CDR1 is KGHDR and CDR2 is SFDVKD. The CDR3 spells CATSDARGRQQETQYF. In DNA form, the CDR3 reads TGTGCCACCAGTGACGCCAGGGGACGGCAACAAGAGACCCAGTACTTC.

The CDR3 region is CAWKVGTGRGGNYGYTF. CDR3 in DNA: TGTGCCTGGAAGGTTGGCACAGGTAGAGGCGGTAACTATGGCTACACCTTC. V usage is TRBV30 and J usage is TRBJ1-2; D is possibly TRBD1 (5 bases). Germline-derived CDR1 and CDR2 are GTSNPN and SVGIG (reference sequence). This CDR3 region has 17 residues. V shed 4 bases and J shed 1 base, with 22 bases lying between them. The full variable domain, completed using reference TRBV30 and TRBJ1-2, is SQTIHQWPATLVQPVGSPLSLECTVEGTSNPNLYWYRQAAGRGLQLLFYSVGIGQISSEVPQNLSASRPQDRQFILSSKKLLLSDSGFYLCAWKVGTGRGGNYGYTFGSGTRLTVV.

This clonotype was counted a single time. The CDR3 sequence: CASSQDRGETQYF. The DNA for the CDR3 is TGTGCCAGCAGCCAAGACAGGGGAGAGACCCAGTACTTC. The V gene is TRBV14, the J gene TRBJ2-5; TRBD1 might be the D (6 bases). The CDR3 consists of 13 residues. V was clipped by 0 bases and J by 4 bases, with 6 bases between them. The germline CDR1 and CDR2 sequences are SGHDN and FVKESK. The whole variable domain, filled in from reference TRBV14 and TRBJ2-5, reads EAGVTQFPSHSVIEKGQTVTLRCDPISGHDNLYWYRRVMGKEIKFLLHFVKESKQDESGMPNNRFLAERTGGTYSTLKVQPAELEDSGVYFCASSQDRGETQYFGPGTRLLVL.

J is TRBJ1-2 and V is TRBV6-1; D call uncertain. The CDR3 extends over 13 amino acids. Trimming removed 1 base from V and 6 bases from J, with 9 bases in between. Germline V gene data show CDR1 as MNHNS and CDR2 as SASEGT. The CDR3 protein is CASSEGVWNGYTF. CDR3 DNA: TGTGCCAGCAGTGAAGGAGTATGGAATGGCTACACCTTC.

The chain employs TRBV7-2 and TRBJ1-3; D perhaps matches TRBD1 (5 bases). CDR3 length equals 15 residues. Germline V gene sequence: CDR1 SGHTA, CDR2 FQGNSA. Trimming shortened V by 1 base and J by 1 base, and 8 bases separated the two germline ends. The CDR3 DNA reads TGTGCCAGCAGCTTAGGGGGGGTATCTGGAAACACCATATATTTT. This translates into CASSLGGVSGNTIYF.

V and J are TRBV5-4 and TRBJ2-1, with a tentative D call TRBD1 (6 bases). The CDR3 is 17 residues long. V was cut by 4 bases and J by 1 base, with 18 bases left in between. The germline V gene encodes CDR1 SGHNT and CDR2 YYREEE (reference sequence). This chain's CDR3 is CASSPLTFGQSYNEQFF. DNA for the CDR3: TGTGCCAGCAGCCCCCTTACCTTTGGACAGTCCTACAATGAGCAGTTCTTC.

This chain uses TRBV20-1 with TRBJ2-7; TRBD1 might be the D (6 bases). Between the trimmed V and J ends, which lost 0 bases and 3 bases, there was a span of 15 bases. CDR1 is DFQATT and CDR2 is SNEGSKA in the germline V gene (reference sequence). The CDR3 is 15 amino acids. The CDR3 region is CSARDQGQWSYEQYF. The CDR3 region has the DNA TGCAGTGCTAGAGATCAAGGACAGTGGAGCTACGAGCAGTACTTC.

The rearrangement uses TRBV3-1 and TRBJ2-6, with TRBD1 matching 8 bases. Germline CDR1 is LGHDT and CDR2 is YNNKEL (reference sequence). The CDR3 has 16 residues. After removal of 4 bases from V and 2 bases from J, the junction contained 4 bases not matched to a gene. In DNA, the CDR3 is TGTGCCAGCAGCCTGGGACAGGAACCTGGGGCCAACGTCCTGACTTTC. As protein: CASSLGQEPGANVLTF.

The J gene is TRBJ2-1, the V gene TRBV29-1; 9 bases agree with TRBD1. The germline gives CDR1 SQVTM, CDR2 ANQGSEA. CDR3 size: 15 residues. The V and J ends lost 6 bases and 2 bases, in that order; junction bases with no gene match: 8. The CDR3 region has the DNA TGCAGCGTCGGGGGAGGGGACAGGGCCTACAATGAGCAGTTCTTC. This codes for CSVGGGDRAYNEQFF.

The gene calls are TRBV20-1 and TRBJ2-7; possible D gene TRBD2, 6 bases. V lost 6 bases, J lost 10 bases, and 22 bases lay in between. CDR1 is DFQATT, CDR2 SNEGSKA, per germline (reference sequence). This CDR3 is 13 amino acids long. CDR3 amino acids: CSAVRGYERVQYF. In DNA, the CDR3 is TGCAGTGCCGTACGGGGGTACGAAAGGGTACAGTACTTC.

The chain links TRBV11-3 to TRBJ2-4; a possible D gene is TRBD1 (6 bases). CDR1 is SGHNT, CDR2 YENEEA, per germline. CDR3 length: 15 residues. V lost 2 bases and J lost 4, with 12 bases in between. CDR3: CASSLNFQGKNIQYF. Here the CDR3 DNA reads TGTGCCAGCAGCTTAAACTTCCAGGGGAAAAACATTCAGTACTTC.

The chain employs TRBV30 and TRBJ1-2; no clear D gene. Germline V gene lookup returns CDR1 GTSNPN and CDR2 SVGIG (reference sequence). The CDR3 totals 12 residues. Trimming left V 2 bases short and J 7 bases short, with 11 bases between. CDR3 DNA: TGTGCCTGGAGTCTAACCCCGATTGGCTACACCTTC. Translation gives CAWSLTPIGYTF.

The gene calls are TRBV7-2 and TRBJ2-3; D ambiguous. This CDR3 has 13 amino acids. Looked up from germline, CDR1 is SGHTA and CDR2 is FQGNSA. Trimming left V 5 bases short and J 4 bases short, with 10 bases between. The chain's CDR3 is CASSPYVSDTQYF. As DNA, the CDR3 is TGTGCCAGCAGCCCCTACGTGTCAGATACGCAGTATTTT.

The chain has TRBV20-1 and TRBJ1-1; 7 bases agree with TRBD1. V was clipped by 1 base and J by 9 bases; unmatched bases: 8. This CDR3 spans 13 amino acids. Germline V lookup: CDR1 DFQATT, CDR2 SNEGSKA (reference sequence). This CDR3 reads CSARVRQGRKAFF. The CDR3 region has the DNA TGCAGTGCTAGAGTTCGACAGGGAAGAAAAGCTTTCTTT.

Points on this clonotype: One junction end disagrees with the germline gene, perhaps due to a read error. Written as DNA, the CDR3 is TGCGCCAAAAACTTTGGACCCGCCGACTTC. Protein product: CAKNFGPADF. The J gene is TRBJ2-7, the V gene TRBV5-1; D not certain. Germline assignment: CDR1 SGHRS and CDR2 YFSETQ. This CDR3 contains 10 residues.

The rearrangement uses TRBV28 and TRBJ1-5; D is unclear. The CDR3 consists of 15 residues. The V end was cut by 5 bases, the J end by 0 bases, with 11 bases between. The germline CDR1 and CDR2 sequences are MDHEN and SYDVKM. The CDR3 nucleotides are TGTGCCAGCAGTAGAGACAATCTTAGCAATCAGCCCCAGCATTTT. Amino acid sequence: CASSRDNLSNQPQHF.

V usage is TRBV20-1 and J usage is TRBJ1-2; D perhaps matches TRBD1 (5 bases). CDR1 and CDR2 from the germline V gene are DFQATT and SNEGSKA (reference sequence). This CDR3 region has 10 residues. With 4 bases removed from V and 5 bases from J, the gap between germline ends came to 5 bases. CDR3 nucleotide sequence: TGCAGTGCTACAGGGTATGGCTACACCTTC. It codes for CSATGYGYTF.